The rows below give T cell receptor beta chains drawn from one sample of a study of Graves' ophthalmopathy and Graves' hyperthyroidism. TCRdb re-analysed the multiplex PCR reads in MiXCR, keeping a single row per CDR3 protein. Of over 650,000 distinct CDR3 sequences in the sample, 35% to 45% are singletons; the top ten hold about 3.3%. The specimen was peripheral blood. Source of these receptors: an adult man with Graves' ophthalmopathy. Each CDR3 is given without its conserved first and last residue.

v_gene	j_gene	CDR3aa
TRBV2	TRBJ1-6	ASSTQTGRALLDSPLH
TRBV6-1	TRBJ1-4	ASSGGQGSEKLF
TRBV12-3/TRBV12-4	TRBJ1-1	ASSSPTMTGNTEAF
TRBV2	TRBJ2-2	ASGGQGNTGELF
TRBV2	TRBJ1-1	ASVVQGEAAEAF
TRBV24-1	TRBJ2-7	ATSASSSGGPREQY
TRBV28	TRBJ1-4	ASNWGWGEEKLF
TRBV10-3	TRBJ1-5	AIRFGLNNQPQH
TRBV7-3	TRBJ2-7	ASSLGQGAIYEQY
TRBV19	TRBJ1-1	ASRSGGGMNTEAF
TRBV2	TRBJ2-7	ASSPHPQGPYEQY
TRBV9	TRBJ1-5	ASRGLWEH
TRBV13	TRBJ1-1	ASSPTVSMNTEAF
TRBV29-1	TRBJ2-2	SVEGPLAGRTGELF
TRBV14	TRBJ1-3	ASSQIPAPGNTIY
TRBV2	TRBJ1-1	ASSDRGRWTEAF
TRBV12-3/TRBV12-4	TRBJ1-4	ASSLKGGSTNEKLF
TRBV5-1	TRBJ2-5	ASSLALGGETQY
TRBV7-9	.	ASSLDVTYEQY
TRBV25-1	TRBJ1-2	AWARGQGPYGYT
TRBV24-1	TRBJ1-1	ATSDHTGTNTEAF
TRBV11-2	TRBJ1-2	ASSLDLEGGYT
TRBV3-1	TRBJ1-5	ASSQHPGNNQPQH
TRBV29-1	TRBJ2-5	SVGGRKETQY
TRBV20-1	TRBJ2-5	STQLGGAGARETQY
TRBV12-3/TRBV12-4	TRBJ2-7	ASSYWGQANPYEQY
TRBV4-1	TRBJ1-4	ASSQPVTTNEKLF
TRBV7-9	TRBJ2-2	ASSQVALLRTGELF
TRBV11-3	TRBJ2-7	ASSSLDRGREQY
TRBV7-7	TRBJ2-2	AGGQGATGELF
TRBV10-3	TRBJ1-2	ASTLGLNYGYT
TRBV19	TRBJ2-7	ALDREVTEQY
TRBV2	TRBJ1-4	AGSSQGTNEKLF
TRBV29-1	TRBJ2-7	SASSQDRVAEQY
TRBV6-5	TRBJ2-7	ASSWTSSGAYEQY
TRBV4-2	TRBJ2-7	ASSQSTGTSYEQY
TRBV29-1	TRBJ1-2	SVDPGQGYGYT
TRBV11-1	TRBJ2-7	ASSLGAGDTSEQY
TRBV20-1	TRBJ1-2	SARDPGQYYGYT
TRBV19	TRBJ2-6	ASSMNGTMGSPGANVLT
TRBV5-1	TRBJ1-3	ASSGVLDGNTIY
TRBV12-3/TRBV12-4	TRBJ1-5	ASTSLGELSPNQPQH
TRBV7-9	TRBJ2-3	ASSFGVDTQY